The clone carrying this T cell receptor beta chain came up once. This entry comes from a study of blood T cell repertoires in COVID-19. Looking at the study overall: Italy, Spain and the United States were the sources of the convalescent and acute COVID-19 samples. Sources were T cells, B-cell-depleted T cells, or PBMCs; the material itself was cDNA or gDNA.

Per the original methods: Reference gene primer amplification gave nucleated cell count estimates. The table came from immunoSEQ multiplex PCR; TCRdb's copy has only in-frame clones and leaves some out. That table supplies the V and J calls and clone size; D and trimming were determined from the DNA. Among 200,000 to 250,000 clones, about 85% were seen once, and the ten largest hold roughly 6.4%. This CDR3 has 12 residues. In germline, CDR1 is MNHEY, CDR2 SVGAGI. The V gene lost 6 bases and the J gene lost 8 bases, with 10 bases spanning the gap. This clonotype was obtained from a woman aged 55-69 years with active or convalescent COVID-19. The chain is built from TRBV6-5 and TRBJ1-4, with a weak D call TRBD1 (6 bases). Sequencing was carried out using peripheral blood. CDR3 loop: CASRLTGEKLFF. The CDR3 DNA sequence: TGTGCCAGCAGACTAACAGGGGAAAAACTGTTTTTT.